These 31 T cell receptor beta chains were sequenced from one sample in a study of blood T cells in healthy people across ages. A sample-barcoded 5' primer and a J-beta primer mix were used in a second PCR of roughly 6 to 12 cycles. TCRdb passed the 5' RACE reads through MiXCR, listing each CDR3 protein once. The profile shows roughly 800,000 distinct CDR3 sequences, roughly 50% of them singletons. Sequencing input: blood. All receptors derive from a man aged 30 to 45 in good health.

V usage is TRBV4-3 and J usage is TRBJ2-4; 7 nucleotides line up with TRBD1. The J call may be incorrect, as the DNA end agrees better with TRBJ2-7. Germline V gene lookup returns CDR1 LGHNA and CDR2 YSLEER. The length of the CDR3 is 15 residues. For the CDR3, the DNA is TGCGCCAGCAGCCAAGGTACAGGGGCGAACTACGAGCAGTACTTC. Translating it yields CASSQGTGANYEQYF.

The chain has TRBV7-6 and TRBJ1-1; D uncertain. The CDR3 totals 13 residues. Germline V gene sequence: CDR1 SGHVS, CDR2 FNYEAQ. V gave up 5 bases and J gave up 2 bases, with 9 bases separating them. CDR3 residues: CASSDDTNTEAFF. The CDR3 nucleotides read TGTGCCAGCAGCGATGACACCAACACTGAAGCTTTCTTT.

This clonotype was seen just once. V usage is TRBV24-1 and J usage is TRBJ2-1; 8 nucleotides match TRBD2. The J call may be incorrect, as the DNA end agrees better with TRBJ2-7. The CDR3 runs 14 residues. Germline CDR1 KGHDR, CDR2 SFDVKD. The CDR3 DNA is TGTGCCACCTCGGGGGAGCGGGAGTACAATGAGCAGTACTTC. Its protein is CATSGEREYNEQYF.

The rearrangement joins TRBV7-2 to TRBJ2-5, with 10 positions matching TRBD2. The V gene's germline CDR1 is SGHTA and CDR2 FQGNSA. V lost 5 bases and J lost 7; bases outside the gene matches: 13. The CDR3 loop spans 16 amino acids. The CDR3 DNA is TGTGCCAGCAGCCCACATCTTACTAGCGGGACCGGGACCCAGTACTTC. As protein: CASSPHLTSGTGTQYF.

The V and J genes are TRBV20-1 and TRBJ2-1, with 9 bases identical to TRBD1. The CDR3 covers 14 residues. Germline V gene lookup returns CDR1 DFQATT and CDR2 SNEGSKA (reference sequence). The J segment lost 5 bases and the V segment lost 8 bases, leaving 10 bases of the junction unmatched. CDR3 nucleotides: TGCAGTACAGAGACCGGGACAGGGAACAATGAGCAGTTCTTC. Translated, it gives CSTETGTGNNEQFF.

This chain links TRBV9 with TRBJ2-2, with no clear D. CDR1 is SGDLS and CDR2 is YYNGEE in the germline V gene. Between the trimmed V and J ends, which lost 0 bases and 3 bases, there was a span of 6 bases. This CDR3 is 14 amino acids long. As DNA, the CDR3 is TGTGCCAGCAGCGTAGCTCGACACACCGGGGAGCTGTTTTTT. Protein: CASSVARHTGELFF.

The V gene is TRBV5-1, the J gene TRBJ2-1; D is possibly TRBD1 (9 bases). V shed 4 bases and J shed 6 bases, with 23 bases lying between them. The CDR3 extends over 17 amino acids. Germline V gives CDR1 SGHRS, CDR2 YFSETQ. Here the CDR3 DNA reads TGCGCCAGCAGCGACAGGGGGGAAGGAGCGGGAGTCAATGAGCAGTTCTTC. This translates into CASSDRGEGAGVNEQFF.

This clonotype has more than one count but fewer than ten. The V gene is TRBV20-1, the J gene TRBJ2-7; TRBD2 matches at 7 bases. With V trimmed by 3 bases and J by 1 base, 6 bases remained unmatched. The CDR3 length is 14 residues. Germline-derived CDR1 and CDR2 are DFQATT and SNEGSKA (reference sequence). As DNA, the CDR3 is TGCAGTGCTAGTGCGACTAGCCATTCCTACGAGCAGTACTTC. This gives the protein CSASATSHSYEQYF.

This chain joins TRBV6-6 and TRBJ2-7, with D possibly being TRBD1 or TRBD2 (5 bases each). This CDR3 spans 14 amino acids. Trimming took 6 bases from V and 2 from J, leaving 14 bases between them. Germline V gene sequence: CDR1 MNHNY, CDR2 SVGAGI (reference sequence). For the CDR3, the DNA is TGTGCCAGCAGGGCCGGGGCTAGGCCCTACGAGCAGTACTTC. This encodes CASRAGARPYEQYF.

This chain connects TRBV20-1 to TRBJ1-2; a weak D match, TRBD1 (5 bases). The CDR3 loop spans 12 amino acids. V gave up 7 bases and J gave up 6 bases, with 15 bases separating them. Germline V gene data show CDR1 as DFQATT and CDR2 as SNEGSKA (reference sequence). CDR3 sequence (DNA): TGCAGTGGAAGTCCAGGGCACGATGGCTACACCTTC. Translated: CSGSPGHDGYTF.

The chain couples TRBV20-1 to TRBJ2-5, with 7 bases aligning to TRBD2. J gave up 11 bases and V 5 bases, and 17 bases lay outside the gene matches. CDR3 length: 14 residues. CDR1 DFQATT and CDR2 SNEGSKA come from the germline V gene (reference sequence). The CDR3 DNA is TGCAGTGCTTCGACTAGCCGTTTCGTCAATGAGCAGTACTTC. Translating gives CSASTSRFVNEQYF.

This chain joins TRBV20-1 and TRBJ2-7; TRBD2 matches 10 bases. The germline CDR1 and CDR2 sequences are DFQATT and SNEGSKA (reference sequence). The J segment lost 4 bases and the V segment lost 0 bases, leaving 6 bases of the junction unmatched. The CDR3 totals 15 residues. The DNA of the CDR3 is TGCAGTGCTAGAGATCTCGGAGCGGGAGGGTACGAGCAGTACTTC. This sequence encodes CSARDLGAGGYEQYF.

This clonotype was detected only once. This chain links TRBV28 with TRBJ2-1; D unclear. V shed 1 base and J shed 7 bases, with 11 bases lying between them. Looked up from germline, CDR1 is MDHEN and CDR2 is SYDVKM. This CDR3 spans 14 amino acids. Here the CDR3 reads CASSLSVGKNEQFF. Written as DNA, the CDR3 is TGTGCCAGCAGTTTATCCGTAGGGAAAAATGAGCAGTTCTTC.

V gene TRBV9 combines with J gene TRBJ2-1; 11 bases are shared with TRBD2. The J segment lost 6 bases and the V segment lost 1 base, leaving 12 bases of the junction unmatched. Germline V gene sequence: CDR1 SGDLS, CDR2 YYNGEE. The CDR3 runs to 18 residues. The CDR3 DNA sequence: TGTGCCAGCAGCGTATCCCCCAAACTAGCGGGAGTGGGCAATGAGCAGTTCTTC. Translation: CASSVSPKLAGVGNEQFF.

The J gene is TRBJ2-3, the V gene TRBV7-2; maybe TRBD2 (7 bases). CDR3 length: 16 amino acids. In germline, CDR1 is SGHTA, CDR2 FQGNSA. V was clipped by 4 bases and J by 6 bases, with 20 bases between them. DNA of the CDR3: TGTGCCAGCAGCTCAAAAGGGGGGGGGCTTGGGGATACGCAGTATTTT. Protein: CASSSKGGGLGDTQYF.

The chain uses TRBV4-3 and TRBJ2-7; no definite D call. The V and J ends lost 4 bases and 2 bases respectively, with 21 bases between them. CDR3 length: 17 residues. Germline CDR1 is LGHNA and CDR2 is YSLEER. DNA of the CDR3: TGCGCCAGCAGCCGCAGAACGGGTCTAGACACACCCTACGAGCAGTACTTC. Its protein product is CASSRRTGLDTPYEQYF.

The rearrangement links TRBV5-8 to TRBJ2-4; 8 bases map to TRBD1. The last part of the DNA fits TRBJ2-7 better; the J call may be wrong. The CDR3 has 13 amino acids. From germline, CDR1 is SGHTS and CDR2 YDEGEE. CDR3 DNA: TGTGCCAGCAGATCAGACAGGGGCGGCGAGCAGTACTTC. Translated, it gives CASRSDRGGEQYF.

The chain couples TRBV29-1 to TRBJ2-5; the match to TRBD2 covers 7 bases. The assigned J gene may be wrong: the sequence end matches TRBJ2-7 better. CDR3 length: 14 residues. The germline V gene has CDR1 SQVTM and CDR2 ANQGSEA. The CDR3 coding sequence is TGCAGCGTTGTCCGGGACTACTCCAACTACGAGCAGTACTTC. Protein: CSVVRDYSNYEQYF.

As DNA, the CDR3 is TGTGCCAGCCGACCGGTGGCTAGCGGGAGTGGTGAGCAGTTCTTC. This translates into CASRPVASGSGEQFF. J is TRBJ2-1 and V is TRBV19; 10 bases agree with TRBD2. This CDR3 contains 15 residues. The germline V gene encodes CDR1 LNHDA and CDR2 SQIVND (reference sequence). With 9 bases clipped from V and 9 bases from J, the junction kept 14 bases outside the gene matches.

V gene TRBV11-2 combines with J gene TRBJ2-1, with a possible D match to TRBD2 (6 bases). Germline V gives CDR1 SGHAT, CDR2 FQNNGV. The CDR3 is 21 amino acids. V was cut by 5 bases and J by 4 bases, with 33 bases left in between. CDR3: CASSPAMGSQRYGAGYNEQFF. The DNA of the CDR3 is TGTGCCAGCAGCCCAGCCATGGGGTCACAGCGTTATGGGGCGGGATACAATGAGCAGTTCTTC.

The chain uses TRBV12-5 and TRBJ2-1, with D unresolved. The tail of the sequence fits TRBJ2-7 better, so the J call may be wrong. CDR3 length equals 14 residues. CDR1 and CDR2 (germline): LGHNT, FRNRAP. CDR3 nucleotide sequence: TGTGCTAGTGGTTTGGGCAGCTCCTACAATGAGCAGTACTTC. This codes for CASGLGSSYNEQYF.

The CDR3 sequence is CASSQDETSGVSYEQYF. The CDR3 nucleotides read TGTGCCAGCAGCCAAGATGAAACTAGCGGGGTGTCCTACGAGCAGTACTTC. The gene calls are TRBV4-2 and TRBJ2-7, with 10 nucleotides matching TRBD2. The V gene end was trimmed by 0 bases and the J gene end by 1 base; junction bases not matched to a gene: 6. The germline V gene encodes CDR1 LGHNA and CDR2 YNFKEQ. The CDR3 is 17 residues long.

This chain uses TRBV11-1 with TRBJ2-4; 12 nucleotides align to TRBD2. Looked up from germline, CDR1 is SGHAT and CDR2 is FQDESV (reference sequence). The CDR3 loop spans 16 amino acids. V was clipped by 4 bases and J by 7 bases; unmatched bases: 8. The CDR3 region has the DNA TGTGCCAGCAGCTCCCCCCCCGGGACTAGCGGGAACATTCAGTACTTC. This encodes CASSSPPGTSGNIQYF.

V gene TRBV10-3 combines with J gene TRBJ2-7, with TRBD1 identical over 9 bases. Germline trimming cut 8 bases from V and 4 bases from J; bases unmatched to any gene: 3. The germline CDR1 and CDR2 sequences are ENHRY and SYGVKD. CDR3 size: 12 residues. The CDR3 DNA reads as TGTGCCATCCGGGACAGGGAGTACGAGCAGTACTTC. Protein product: CAIRDREYEQYF.

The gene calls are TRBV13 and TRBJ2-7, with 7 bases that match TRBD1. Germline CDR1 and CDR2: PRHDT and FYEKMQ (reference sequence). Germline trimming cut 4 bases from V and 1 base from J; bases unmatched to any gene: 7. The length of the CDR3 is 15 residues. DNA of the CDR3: TGTGCCAGCAGCTCAACCCCGACAGGGTCCTACGAGCAGTACTTC. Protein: CASSSTPTGSYEQYF.

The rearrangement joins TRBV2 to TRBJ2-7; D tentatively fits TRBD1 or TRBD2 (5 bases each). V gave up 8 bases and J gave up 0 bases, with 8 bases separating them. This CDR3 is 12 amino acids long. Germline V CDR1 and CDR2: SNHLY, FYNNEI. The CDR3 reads CASWDASYEQYF. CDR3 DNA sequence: TGTGCCAGCTGGGACGCCTCCTACGAGCAGTACTTC.

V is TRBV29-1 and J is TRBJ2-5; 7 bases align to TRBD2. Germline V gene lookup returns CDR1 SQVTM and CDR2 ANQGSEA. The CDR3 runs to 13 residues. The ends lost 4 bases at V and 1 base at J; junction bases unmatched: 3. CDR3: CSVGAGTQETQYF. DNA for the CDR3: TGCAGCGTTGGAGCGGGAACCCAAGAGACCCAGTACTTC. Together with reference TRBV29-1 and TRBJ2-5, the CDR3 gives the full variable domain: SAVISQKPSRDICQRGTSLTIQCQVDSQVTMMFWYRQQPGQSLTLIATANQGSEATYESGFVIDKFPISRPNLTFSTLTVSNMSPEDSSIYLCSVGAGTQETQYFGPGTRLLVL.

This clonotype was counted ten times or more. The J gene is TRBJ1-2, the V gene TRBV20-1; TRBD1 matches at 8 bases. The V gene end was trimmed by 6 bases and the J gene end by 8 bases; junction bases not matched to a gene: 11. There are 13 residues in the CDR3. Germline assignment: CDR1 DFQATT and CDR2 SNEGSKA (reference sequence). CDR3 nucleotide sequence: TGCAGTGCCGAGGACAGGGTGATAAGGGGCTACACCTTC. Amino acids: CSAEDRVIRGYTF.

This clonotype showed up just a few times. The CDR3 region is CASSQDYLRGRETQYF. In DNA form, the CDR3 reads TGCGCCAGCAGCCAGGATTACTTAAGGGGGCGGGAGACCCAGTACTTC. The chain recombines TRBV4-3 with TRBJ2-5; the match to TRBD1 covers 7 bases. The germline gives CDR1 LGHNA, CDR2 YSLEER. There are 16 residues in the CDR3. V lost 3 bases and J lost 5; bases outside the gene matches: 12.

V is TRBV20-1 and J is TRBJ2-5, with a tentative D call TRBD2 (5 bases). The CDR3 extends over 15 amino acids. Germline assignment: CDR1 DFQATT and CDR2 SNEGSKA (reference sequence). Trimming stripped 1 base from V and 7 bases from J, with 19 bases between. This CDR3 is CSARVLGGPVGTQYF. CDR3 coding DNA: TGCAGTGCTAGAGTTCTCGGCGGGCCCGTCGGGACCCAGTACTTC.

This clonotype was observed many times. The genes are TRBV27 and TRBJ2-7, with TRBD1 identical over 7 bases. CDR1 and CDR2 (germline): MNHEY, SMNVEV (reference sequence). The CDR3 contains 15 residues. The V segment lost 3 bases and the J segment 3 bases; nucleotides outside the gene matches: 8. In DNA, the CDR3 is TGTGCCAGCAGTTTGGGGACAGCGGCCCTCTACGAGCAGTACTTC. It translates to CASSLGTAALYEQYF.